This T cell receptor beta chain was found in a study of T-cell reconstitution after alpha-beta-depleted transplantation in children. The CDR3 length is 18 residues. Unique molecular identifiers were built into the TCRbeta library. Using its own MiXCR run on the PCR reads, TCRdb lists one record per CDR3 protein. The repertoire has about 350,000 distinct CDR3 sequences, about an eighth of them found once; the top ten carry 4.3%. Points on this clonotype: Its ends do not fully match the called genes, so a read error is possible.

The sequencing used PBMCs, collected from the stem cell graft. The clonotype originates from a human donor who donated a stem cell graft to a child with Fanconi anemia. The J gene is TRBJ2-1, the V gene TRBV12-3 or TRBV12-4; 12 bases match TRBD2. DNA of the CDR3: TGTACCAGCTGTTTGTCCGGGGCTAGCGGGGGGGCCAGGGATGAGCAGTTCTTC. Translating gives CTSCLSGASGGARDEQFF.